These T cell receptor beta chains were read from a single sample in a study of cytomegalovirus exposure and HLA in healthy donors. Sequencing used immunoSEQ multiplex PCR; TCRdb keeps in-frame clones, though not all of them. Of 90,000 to 120,000 clones in the sample, approximately 80% were seen once. The sequencing sample was made of PBMCs. All receptors come from a male donor in good health and CMV-seronegative. Both conserved end residues are part of each CDR3. D genes are given only for firm matches. Size tells how often a clone was seen (once, few, many) or the class of an expanded clone, and some rows leave it out.

>TRBD2|NA|TRBV5-1|15|TRBJ2-4
TGCGCCAGCAGCTTGGGAGCGGGAGGCAAAAACATTCAGTACTTC
CASSLGAGGKNIQYF
>NA|few|TRBV11-2|12|TRBJ2-1
TGTGCCAGCAGCAAGCTAGGGGATGAGCAGTTCTTC
CASSKLGDEQFF
>NA|few|TRBV7-7|14|TRBJ1-4
TGTGCCAGCAGCCCAACCCGGGAAGGGGAAAAACTGTTTTTT
CASSPTREGEKLFF
>TRBD1|NA|TRBV18|15|TRBJ2-1
TGTGCCAGCTCAAAGGGACAGAGGACCTACAATGAGCAGTTCTTC
CASSKGQRTYNEQFF
>TRBD1|NA|TRBV9|16|TRBJ2-5
TGTGCCAGCAGCGTAGGGGACAGGTATATTCCGGAGACCCAGTACTTC
CASSVGDRYIPETQYF
>TRBD2|few|TRBV5-4|18|TRBJ2-7
TGTGCCAGCAGACCGTCCCTAGCGGGAGGGATGCACTCCTACGAGCAGTACTTC
CASRPSLAGGMHSYEQYF
>NA|NA|TRBV6-5|11|TRBJ2-5
TGTGCCAGCAGTCCCGGGGGGACCCAGTACTTC
CASSPGGTQYF
>NA|once|TRBV29-1|17|TRBJ1-3
TGCAGCGTTGAAGATATCGGACAGCGAGTATCTGGAAACACCATATATTTT
CSVEDIGQRVSGNTIYF
>TRBD2|NA|TRBV2|16|TRBJ2-2
TGTGCCAGCAGTGAAGGCAGCGGGACTAACACCGGGGAGCTGTTTTTT
CASSEGSGTNTGELFF
>TRBD1|NA|TRBV2|16|TRBJ1-1
TGTGCCAGCAGTTTCTCCGGGACAGGGGCCCTAGGGGGAGCTTTCTTT
CASSFSGTGALGGAFF
>NA|few|TRBV21-1|17|TRBJ2-1
TGTGCCAGCAGCAAAGGGCCCGTGGCAGGGGGCTTTCGGGAGCAGTTCTTC
CASSKGPVAGGFREQFF
>NA|NA|TRBV28|15|TRBJ2-7
TGTGCCAGCAGTTCTCGGACAACTTATACCTACGAGCAGTACTTC
CASSSRTTYTYEQYF
>NA|few|TRBV7-7|13|TRBJ2-7
TGTGCCAGCAGCTTAGGCGACATCTACGAGCAGTACTTC
CASSLGDIYEQYF
>TRBD2|NA|TRBV5-1|13|TRBJ2-7
TGCGCCAGCAGCTGGCGGGGGGCGGCCGAGCAGTACTTC
CASSWRGAAEQYF
>NA|NA|TRBV7-9|14|TRBJ1-1
TGTGCCAGCAGCTTCCGGACAGCAAACACTGAAGCTTTCTTT
CASSFRTANTEAFF
>TRBD1|NA|TRBV11-3|15|TRBJ2-3
TGTGCCAGCAGCCCAGGGACAGGAGCCACAGATACGCAGTATTTT
CASSPGTGATDTQYF
>TRBD1|NA|TRBV5-1|15|TRBJ2-3
TGCGCCAGCAGCGGGGGCAGGGGGCCAACAGATACGCAGTATTTT
CASSGGRGPTDTQYF
>TRBD2|NA|TRBV7-6|15|TRBJ2-7
TGTGCCAGCAGCCCCACCGGACTAGTGGCCTACGAGCAGTACTTC
CASSPTGLVAYEQYF
>NA|NA|TRBV5-1|13|TRBJ1-2
TGCGCCAGCAGCTTGGACAGAGTCTATGGCTACACCTTC
CASSLDRVYGYTF
>TRBD2|few|TRBV28|15|TRBJ2-7
TGTGCCAGCAGTTCACCGGGACTAGCGGCCTACGAGCAGTACTTC
CASSSPGLAAYEQYF
>TRBD1|NA|TRBV28|15|TRBJ1-5
TGTGCCAGCAGTCCGATGGACAGGGGAAAAACGCCCCAGCATTTT
CASSPMDRGKTPQHF
>TRBD1|NA|TRBV6-1|15|TRBJ2-7
TGTGCCAGCAGTGAAGGACAGGGGGCCTCCTACGAGCAGTACTTC
CASSEGQGASYEQYF
>NA|NA|TRBV11-2|15|TRBJ2-1
TGTGCCAGCAGCTTAACCGGGAGCTCCTACAATGAGCAGTTCTTC
CASSLTGSSYNEQFF
>TRBD1|NA|TRBV18|18|TRBJ1-2
TGTGCCAGCTTTTTCACAACCGAGACAGGGGACGCTAACTATGGCTACACCTTC
CASFFTTETGDANYGYTF
>NA|NA|TRBV19|12|TRBJ1-2
TGTGCCAGTAGTATCTTTAACTATGGCTACACCTTC
CASSIFNYGYTF
>TRBD1|NA|TRBV6-5|12|TRBJ2-7
TGTGCCAGCAGAAGGACAGGGGACGAGCAGTACTTC
CASRRTGDEQYF
>TRBD1|NA|TRBV5-6|17|TRBJ2-3
TGTGCCAGCAGCAACCCGGGACAGATGATTTTGGCAGATACGCAGTATTTT
CASSNPGQMILADTQYF
>TRBD2|NA|TRBV5-1|17|TRBJ2-3
TGCGCCAGCAGCTTGGCAACCGGGACTAGCGGCACAGATACGCAGTATTTT
CASSLATGTSGTDTQYF
>TRBD2|NA|TRBV7-6|18|TRBJ2-1
TGTGCCAGGGACATGCGGACTAGCAGGACATTCTCCTACAATGAGCAGTTCTTC
CARDMRTSRTFSYNEQFF
>TRBD1|NA|TRBV2|16|TRBJ2-1
TGTGCCAGCAGACCTACCGGGACAGGGGGTTTGGATGAGCAGTTCTTC
CASRPTGTGGLDEQFF
>NA|few|TRBV6-5|15|TRBJ1-3
TGTGCCAGCAGTAGGCAGGGGAGCTCTGGAAACACCATATATTTT
CASSRQGSSGNTIYF
>TRBD2|NA|TRBV2|15|TRBJ2-5
TGTGCCAGCACCGGGGGGCTAGCGGGGCAAGAGACCCAGTACTTC
CASTGGLAGQETQYF
>TRBD2|NA|TRBV7-2|15|TRBJ2-1
TGTGCCAGCAGACTAGCGGGAGGGGGATACAATGAGCAGTTCTTC
CASRLAGGGYNEQFF
>NA|few|TRBV6-1|13|TRBJ2-1
TGTGCCAGCAGTCGGCAGGATTACAATGAGCAGTTCTTC
CASSRQDYNEQFF
>TRBD1|NA|TRBV2|13|TRBJ1-2
TGTGCCAGCAGGGGACAGGGTAACTATGGCTACACCTTC
CASRGQGNYGYTF
>NA|few|TRBV5-1|15|TRBJ1-1
TGCGCCAGCAGCCGGAAACAGCTGCGGAACACTGAAGCTTTCTTT
CASSRKQLRNTEAFF
>NA|NA|TRBV9|12|TRBJ2-1
TGTGCCAGCAGCGCGCCTAAAAATGAGCAGTTCTTC
CASSAPKNEQFF
>TRBD2|NA|TRBV7-8|16|TRBJ2-3
TGTGCCAGCAGCTCGGGCCTAGCGGGAGTGGTAGATACGCAGTATTTT
CASSSGLAGVVDTQYF
>TRBD2|NA|TRBV19|17|TRBJ2-3
TGTGCCAGTAGTAAACGACTAGCGGGAGGGCCCACAGATACGCAGTATTTT
CASSKRLAGGPTDTQYF
>NA|few|TRBV13|16|TRBJ2-7
TGTGCCAGCAGCCCGATGACAGGCCCCGAACCCTACGAGCAGTACTTC
CASSPMTGPEPYEQYF
>NA|few|TRBV19|16|TRBJ2-2
TGTGCCAGTAGTATTCAGTGGGGGCCTAACACCGGGGAGCTGTTTTTT
CASSIQWGPNTGELFF
>NA|NA|TRBV6-4|14|TRBJ1-2
TGTGCCAGCAGTGTGAACCTAGGAAACTATGGCTACACCTTC
CASSVNLGNYGYTF
>NA|NA|TRBV4-1|18|TRBJ1-1
TGCGCCAGCAGCCAAGGGGACACGGTAGGGCCGTGGAACACTGAAGCTTTCTTT
CASSQGDTVGPWNTEAFF
>NA|NA|TRBV27|15|TRBJ2-3
TGTGCCAGCAGTTTGACACGGACTGTAACAGATACGCAGTATTTT
CASSLTRTVTDTQYF
>TRBD2|NA|TRBV27|16|TRBJ2-3
TGTGCCAGCAGTTCCAGCCGGGGGGGACGCACAGATACGCAGTATTTT
CASSSSRGGRTDTQYF
>TRBD1|NA|TRBV29-1|14|TRBJ2-7
TGCAGCGTCGATGACAGGGGCGGTGGGTACGAGCAGTACTTC
CSVDDRGGGYEQYF
>NA|NA|TRBV5-1|13|TRBJ1-2
TGCGCCAGCAGCTCCAGGGTCGGCTATGGCTACACCTTC
CASSSRVGYGYTF
>TRBD2|NA|TRBV7-7|16|TRBJ2-5
TGTGCCAGCAGCTTAGGGTTAGCGGGAGGGAAAGAGACCCAGTACTTC
CASSLGLAGGKETQYF
>TRBD2|NA|TRBV7-8|14|TRBJ2-7
TGTGCCAGCAGCTTTCCTCAGACTAGCTTCGAGCAGTACTTC
CASSFPQTSFEQYF
>NA|NA|TRBV28|15|TRBJ2-7
TGTGCCAGCAGTTTAAAACCCGGGAACGGGGGCGAGCAGTACTTC
CASSLKPGNGGEQYF
>TRBD1|few|TRBV14|15|TRBJ1-6
TGTGCCAGCAGCCAGCGAAGAACAGGGGATTCACCCCTCCACTTT
CASSQRRTGDSPLHF
>NA|NA|TRBV7-6|15|TRBJ2-7
TGTGCCAGCAGCTTAGTGACAGACCCTTCCTACGAGCAGTACTTC
CASSLVTDPSYEQYF
>NA|NA|TRBV7-2|13|TRBJ2-3
TGTGCCAGCAGCTTTGGCGGGAAAGATACGCAGTATTTT
CASSFGGKDTQYF
>TRBD2|few|TRBV2|16|TRBJ2-5
TGTGCCAGCGGGGGACTAGCGGGGCGATCAAAAGAGACCCAGTACTTC
CASGGLAGRSKETQYF
>NA|few|TRBV9|13|TRBJ2-7
TGTGCCAGCAGCGTAGAAGATCACTACGAGCAGTACTTC
CASSVEDHYEQYF
>NA|NA|TRBV15|18|TRBJ2-5
TGTGCCACCACCCGGGGGATTTTAGAACGGGAGTCGGCAGAGACCCAGTACTTC
CATTRGILERESAETQYF
>TRBD2|NA|TRBV13|16|TRBJ2-3
TGTGCCAGCAGCCCCCGGACTAGCGGGAACGCAGATACGCAGTATTTT
CASSPRTSGNADTQYF
>NA|few|TRBV19|15|TRBJ1-5
TGTGCCACCCGGACAGCCCATTATAGCAATCAGCCCCAGCATTTT
CATRTAHYSNQPQHF
>NA|NA|TRBV5-8|11|TRBJ2-7
TGTGCCAGCAGCCTAGGACAGGAGCAGTACTTC
CASSLGQEQYF
>NA|NA|TRBV21-1|17|TRBJ1-5
TGTGCCAGCAGCAAATGGGGGAGGCCTTGGGGAGGCCAGCCCCAGCATTTT
CASSKWGRPWGGQPQHF